Each of the 14 T cell receptor beta chains below was sequenced from the same sample in a study of T-cell reconstitution after alpha-beta-depleted transplantation in children. Researchers prepared the TCRbeta library using unique molecular identifiers, the study reports. From the PCR reads, TCRdb called clonotypes with MiXCR, one entry per CDR3 protein. The repertoire holds about 70,000 distinct CDR3 sequences, with roughly a tenth as singletons. The sample was PBMCs, taken before TCRalphabeta/CD19-depleted stem cell transplant. Receptors were obtained from a boy aged 5-17 years with acute myeloid leukemia, due to receive a stem cell transplant.

At least ten counts were recorded for this clonotype. V gene TRBV9 combines with J gene TRBJ2-2; tentatively, D is TRBD1 (5 bases). The CDR3 contains 15 residues. CDR1 SGDLS and CDR2 YYNGEE come from the germline V gene. Trimming pared 3 bases from V and 4 bases from J, leaving 13 bases between. DNA for the CDR3: TGTGCCAGCAGCGCTGCTCCAGGGTCCACCGGGGAGCTGTTTTTT. Translating it yields CASSAAPGSTGELFF.

The table lists this clonotype with many counts. The chain links TRBV5-5 to TRBJ1-2; D is unresolved. Germline V gives CDR1 SGHKS, CDR2 YYEKEE (reference sequence). This CDR3 region has 15 residues. V lost 0 bases and J lost 7, with 16 bases in between. The CDR3 spells CASSLATGLVSGYTF. CDR3 DNA sequence: TGTGCCAGCAGCTTGGCCACGGGGTTGGTCTCTGGCTACACCTTC.

The chain recombines TRBV24-1 with TRBJ2-1, with D maybe TRBD2 (5 bases). The length of the CDR3 is 17 residues. Trimming took off 5 bases at V and 2 bases at J, with 18 bases between the two ends. Germline lookup yields CDR1 KGHDR and CDR2 SFDVKD. CDR3 coding DNA: TGTGCCACCAGTGCCCCCGGCGGGCAGGCCCCCTACAATGAGCAGTTCTTC. Translated: CATSAPGGQAPYNEQFF.

This clonotype has a count of ten or more. The rearrangement joins TRBV6-4 to TRBJ2-1; 7 bases line up with TRBD2. The germline V gene has CDR1 MRHNA and CDR2 SNTAGT. The CDR3 sequence is 15 residues long. Germline trimming cut 3 bases from V and 5 bases from J; bases unmatched to any gene: 7. CDR3 amino acids: CASSETGLLDNEQFF. DNA of the CDR3: TGTGCCAGCAGTGAGACGGGACTACTGGACAATGAGCAGTTCTTC.

The chain has TRBV4-1 and TRBJ1-1; no reliable D call. The V and J ends lost 4 bases and 1 base respectively, with 16 bases between them. The CDR3 is made up of 16 amino acids. CDR1 MGHRA and CDR2 YSYEKL come from the germline V gene. Written as DNA, the CDR3 is TGCGCCAGCAGCCCGTCCCCCGGGTTCGCGAACACTGAAGCTTTCTTT. The encoded protein is CASSPSPGFANTEAFF.

This clonotype was recorded at least ten times. V is TRBV10-2 and J is TRBJ2-7; D is uncertain. This CDR3 has 13 amino acids. CDR1 and CDR2 (germline): WSHSY, SAAADI. V was shortened by 4 bases and J by 3 bases, with 10 bases between the two germline ends. CDR3 DNA: TGCGCCAGCAGTGTCGGCGACGACTACGAGCAGTACGTC. This codes for CASSVGDDYEQYV.

The table lists this clonotype with many counts. V usage is TRBV29-1 and J usage is TRBJ2-1, with TRBD1 matching over 8 bases. V lost 6 bases, J lost 6 bases, and 7 bases stayed unmatched. Germline lookup yields CDR1 SQVTM and CDR2 ANQGSEA. The CDR3 has 13 residues. CDR3 DNA sequence: TGCAGCGTGACGTGGACAGGGTCCAATGAGCAGTTCTTC. This translates into CSVTWTGSNEQFF.

This clonotype has ten or more counts. V is TRBV4-1 and J is TRBJ2-1; 11 bases match TRBD2. The CDR3 contains 16 residues. V shed 4 bases and J 0 bases; nucleotides not matched to a gene: 2. Germline V gene lookup returns CDR1 MGHRA and CDR2 YSYEKL. In DNA, the CDR3 is TGCGCCAGCAGCCTTACTAGCGGGAGCTCCTACAATGAGCAGTTCTTC. Translated: CASSLTSGSSYNEQFF.

Details on this clonotype: This sequence may be a read error, since a much larger clone differs from it by one base. The rearrangement joins TRBV7-8 to TRBJ1-4; D may be TRBD1 (5 bases). Germline assignment: CDR1 SGHVS and CDR2 FQNEAQ. CDR3 length: 15 amino acids. The CDR3 sequence: CTSSPLGGTREKLFF. The CDR3 DNA sequence: TGTACCAGCAGCCCGCTGGGAGGGACGAGGGAAAAACTGTTTTTT.

This clonotype was detected many times. The chain couples TRBV5-1 to TRBJ2-3; 7 nucleotides align to TRBD2. J was trimmed by 2 bases and V by 4 bases; bases with no gene match: 7. The CDR3 sequence is 15 residues long. Germline loops: CDR1 SGHRS, CDR2 YFSETQ. This CDR3 is CASSKLASATDTQYF. Here the CDR3 DNA reads TGCGCCAGCAGCAAACTAGCGTCAGCCACAGATACGCAGTATTTT.

This clonotype was seen at least ten times. This chain uses TRBV3-1 with TRBJ1-1; 9 bases align to TRBD1. This CDR3 is 15 amino acids long. After removal of 4 bases from V and 11 bases from J, the junction contained 14 bases not matched to a gene. Germline assignment: CDR1 LGHDT and CDR2 YNNKEL (reference sequence). The CDR3 sequence is CASSRGDRAKIGAFF. CDR3 DNA: TGTGCCAGCAGCCGAGGGGACAGGGCAAAAATCGGGGCTTTCTTT.

The chain links TRBV6-5 to TRBJ2-1; 8 nucleotides align to TRBD2. From germline, CDR1 is MNHEY and CDR2 SVGAGI. The CDR3 totals 15 residues. After removal of 2 bases from V and 2 bases from J, the junction contained 2 bases not matched to a gene. The CDR3 region has the DNA TGTGCCAGCAGTTACGACGGGAGGGCCTACAATGAGCAGTTCTTC. Its protein is CASSYDGRAYNEQFF.

This clonotype has a count of ten or more. This chain uses TRBV5-1 with TRBJ2-2; D is undetermined. CDR1 and CDR2 (germline): SGHRS, YFSETQ. Trimming pared 4 bases from V and 5 bases from J, leaving 15 bases between. The CDR3 runs to 15 residues. CDR3 in amino acids: CASSADPGGTGELFF. The CDR3 coding sequence is TGCGCCAGCAGCGCGGACCCGGGTGGGACCGGGGAGCTGTTTTTT.

This clonotype has a count of ten or more. The chain is built from TRBV28 and TRBJ1-1; D is unresolved. The CDR3 loop spans 16 amino acids. CDR1 and CDR2 from the germline V gene are MDHEN and SYDVKM. The V gene lost 5 bases and the J gene lost 0 bases, with 16 bases spanning the gap. CDR3: CASSPPGRLMNTEAFF. CDR3 coding DNA: TGTGCCAGCAGTCCCCCCGGCCGATTGATGAACACTGAAGCTTTCTTT.